The clone carrying this T cell receptor beta chain was counted only a few times. V was cut by 7 bases and J by 9 bases, with 21 bases left in between. The V gene's germline CDR1 is MGHRA and CDR2 YSYEKL. The CDR3 runs 15 residues. These data come from a study of OX40 agonist ivuxolimab in advanced cancers. Assay used: immunoSEQ multiplex PCR; TCRdb lists only in-frame clones, some missing. This table has about 22,000 clones, 80% to 90% appearing once. The V gene is TRBV4-1, the J gene TRBJ1-4; D not resolved. Specimen: CD4+ or CD8+ T cells sorted from blood, collected in a trial of the OX40 agonist ivuxolimab. This receptor was taken from an adult with an advanced solid tumor such as melanoma, head and neck, liver or kidney cancer. The CDR3 here is CASMASGRLVKKLFF. The CDR3, as DNA: TGCGCCAGCATGGCGAGCGGACGTTTGGTCAAAAAACTGTTTTTT.